One sample yielded the 9 T cell receptor beta chains listed below, sequenced in a study of blood T cell repertoires in COVID-19. Measured with immunoSEQ multiplex PCR; TCRdb has only the in-frame clones, and not every one. The table has around 100,000 clones, approximately 86% seen once. The sequenced sample was peripheral blood. The source is a man aged 40-49 years with acute or convalescent COVID-19.

The rearrangement links TRBV2 to TRBJ1-1; D is undetermined. This CDR3 is built from 13 residues. Germline V gene lookup returns CDR1 SNHLY and CDR2 FYNNEI. V was trimmed by 6 bases and J by 1 base, leaving 9 bases between them. For the CDR3, the DNA is TGTGCCAGCAGGCCGGGAAGGAACACTGAAGCTTTCTTT. Translation gives CASRPGRNTEAFF.

The chain couples TRBV19 to TRBJ1-4, with a tentative D call TRBD1 (6 bases). V was clipped by 6 bases and J by 5 bases, with 16 bases between them. The CDR3 loop spans 15 amino acids. The V gene's germline CDR1 is LNHDA and CDR2 SQIVND (reference sequence). Here the CDR3 reads CASSLIDRLNEKLFF. In nucleotides, the CDR3 is TGTGCCAGTAGCCTGATCGACAGGCTGAATGAAAAACTGTTTTTT.

CDR3 loop: CASRYWTDLGQETQYF. CDR3 coding DNA: TGTGCCAGCAGATATTGGACAGACCTAGGGCAAGAGACCCAGTACTTC. The V gene is TRBV21-1, the J gene TRBJ2-5; TRBD1 was called by the table and not checked on the DNA. TRBV21-1 counts as a pseudogene. This CDR3 spans 16 amino acids.

This rearrangement joins TRBV12-3 or TRBV12-4 to TRBJ1-5; D call uncertain. Trimming removed 6 bases at V and 9 bases at J, with 9 bases between. The CDR3 contains 11 residues. CDR3 in amino acids: CASSAPGPQHF. DNA of the CDR3: TGTGCCAGCAGCGCCCCGGGGCCCCAGCATTTT.

The CDR3 reads CASSQDPGVYGYTF. CDR3 in DNA: TGTGCCAGCAGCCAAGATCCCGGGGTCTATGGCTACACCTTC. This chain joins TRBV3-1 (or the pseudogene TRBV3-2) and TRBJ1-2; no reliable D call. The ends were cut back, 0 bases at V and 4 bases at J, with 9 bases in the middle. The germline V gene encodes CDR1 LGHDT and CDR2 YNNKEL (reference sequence). This CDR3 is 14 amino acids long.

This chain connects TRBV29-1 to TRBJ1-1, with 7 bases aligning to TRBD1. The germline V gene has CDR1 SQVTM and CDR2 ANQGSEA. With V trimmed by 5 bases and J by 0 bases, 6 bases remained unmatched. The CDR3 length is 14 residues. The CDR3 reads CSVSQTGMNTEAFF. The DNA for the CDR3 is TGCAGCGTTTCTCAGACAGGGATGAACACTGAAGCTTTCTTT.

V and J are TRBV19 and TRBJ2-3, with 10 bases that match TRBD2. In germline, CDR1 is LNHDA, CDR2 SQIVND (reference sequence). The CDR3 is 15 residues long. V gave up 6 bases and J gave up 3 bases; unmatched junction bases: 6. The CDR3 DNA reads TGTGCCAGTAGACTAAGCGGGGGGGCGACAGATACGCAGTATTTT. Amino acids: CASRLSGGATDTQYF.

V gene TRBV24-1 combines with J gene TRBJ1-1; 8 nucleotides line up with TRBD1. V dropped 3 bases and J dropped 4; count of bases not matched to a gene: 0. Germline V gene lookup returns CDR1 KGHDR and CDR2 SFDVKD. CDR3 size: 13 residues. CDR3: CATSDGTGTEAFF. For the CDR3, the DNA is TGTGCCACCAGTGATGGGACAGGCACTGAAGCTTTCTTT.

The rearrangement links TRBV3-1 (or the pseudogene TRBV3-2) to TRBJ1-4; tentatively, D is TRBD1 (5 bases). V lost 0 bases and J 1 base, leaving 9 bases between the germline ends. Germline V lookup: CDR1 LGHDT, CDR2 YNNKEL (reference sequence). There are 16 residues in the CDR3. The CDR3 region is CASSQDGQGTNEKLFF. CDR3 in DNA: TGTGCCAGCAGCCAAGATGGGCAGGGAACTAATGAAAAACTGTTTTTT.